This TCR beta chain was obtained from a study of control samples from healthy donors and cancer patients. The CDR3 sequence is 12 residues long. Trimming removed 4 bases from V and 11 bases from J; junction bases left unmatched: 7. Per the germline V gene, CDR1 is SGHRS and CDR2 is YFSETQ. Sequencing used immunoSEQ multiplex PCR; TCRdb keeps in-frame clones, though not all of them. Of 230,000 or so clones in the sample, about 95% are singletons; the top ten hold more than 1.3%. The TCR originated in a man in his forties or fifties in good health. The sequencing input was blood. The chain links TRBV5-1 to TRBJ1-1; 8 nucleotides align to TRBD1. For the CDR3, the DNA is TGCGCCAGCAGCATTGGACAGGGCTCGGCTTTCTTT. It specifies CASSIGQGSAFF.